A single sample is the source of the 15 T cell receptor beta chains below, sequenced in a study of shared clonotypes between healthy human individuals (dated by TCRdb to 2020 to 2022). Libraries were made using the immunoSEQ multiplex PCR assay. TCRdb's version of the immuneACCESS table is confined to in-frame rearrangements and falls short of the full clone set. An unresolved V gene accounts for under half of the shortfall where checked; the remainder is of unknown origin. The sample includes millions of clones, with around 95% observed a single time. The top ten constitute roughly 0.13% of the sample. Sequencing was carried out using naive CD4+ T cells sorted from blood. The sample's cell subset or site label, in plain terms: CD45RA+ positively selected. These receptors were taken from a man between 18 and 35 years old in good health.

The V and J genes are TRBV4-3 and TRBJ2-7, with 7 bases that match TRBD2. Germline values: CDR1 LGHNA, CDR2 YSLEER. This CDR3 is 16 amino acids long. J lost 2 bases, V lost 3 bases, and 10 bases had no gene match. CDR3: CASSHDLAGGPYEQYF. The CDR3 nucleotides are TGCGCCAGCAGCCATGACTTAGCGGGCGGCCCCTACGAGCAGTACTTC.

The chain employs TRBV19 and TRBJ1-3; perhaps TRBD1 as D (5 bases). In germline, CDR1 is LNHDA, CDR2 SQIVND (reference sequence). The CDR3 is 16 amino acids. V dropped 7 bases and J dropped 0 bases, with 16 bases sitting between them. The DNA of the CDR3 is TGTGCCAGTACCTTACTAGGAGGGGACTCTGGAAACACCATATATTTT. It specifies CASTLLGGDSGNTIYF. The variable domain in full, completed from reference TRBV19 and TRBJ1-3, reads DGGITQSPKYLFRKEGQNVTLSCEQNLNHDAMYWYRQDPGQGLRLIYYSQIVNDFQKGDIAEGYSVSREKKESFPLTVTSAQKNPTAFYLCASTLLGGDSGNTIYFGEGSWLTVV.

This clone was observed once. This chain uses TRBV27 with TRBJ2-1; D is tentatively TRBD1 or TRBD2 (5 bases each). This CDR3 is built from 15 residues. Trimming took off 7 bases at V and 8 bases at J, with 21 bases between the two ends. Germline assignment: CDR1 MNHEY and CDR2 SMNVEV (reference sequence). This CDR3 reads CASTLDWDDRDEQFF. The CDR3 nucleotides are TGTGCCAGCACCCTAGACTGGGACGATAGGGATGAGCAGTTCTTC.

CDR3 sequence: CASSPRSSVSTDTQYF. CDR3 DNA sequence: TGTGCCAGCAGCCCCCGTTCTAGCGTCTCCACAGATACGCAGTATTTT. This sequence joins TRBV7-2 and TRBJ2-3, with D possibly matching TRBD2 (6 bases). Germline V gene data show CDR1 as SGHTA and CDR2 as FQGNSA. The germline V and J ends were trimmed by 5 bases and 2 bases, with 17 bases remaining between them. CDR3 length: 16 amino acids.

This chain's CDR3 is CASSLMGSAEAFF. The CDR3 DNA reads as TGTGCCAGCAGCTTGATGGGGTCCGCTGAAGCTTTCTTT. V is TRBV5-4 and J is TRBJ1-1; no reliable D call. The V and J ends lost 1 base and 6 bases respectively, with 10 bases between them. This CDR3 is built from 13 residues. The V gene's germline CDR1 is SGHNT and CDR2 YYREEE (reference sequence).

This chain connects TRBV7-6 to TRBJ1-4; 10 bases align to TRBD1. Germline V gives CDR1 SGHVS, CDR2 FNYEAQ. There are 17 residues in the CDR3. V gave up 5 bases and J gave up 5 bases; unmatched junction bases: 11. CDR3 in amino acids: CASSRGQGSALNEKLFF. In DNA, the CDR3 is TGTGCCAGCAGCCGGGGACAGGGGTCCGCCCTGAATGAAAAACTGTTTTTT.

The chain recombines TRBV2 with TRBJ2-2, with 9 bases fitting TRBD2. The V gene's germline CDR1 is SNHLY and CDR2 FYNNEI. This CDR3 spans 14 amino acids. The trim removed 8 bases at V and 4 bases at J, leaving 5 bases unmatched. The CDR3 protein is CASLGLAGTGELFF. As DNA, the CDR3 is TGTGCCAGCCTGGGACTAGCAGGCACCGGGGAGCTGTTTTTT.

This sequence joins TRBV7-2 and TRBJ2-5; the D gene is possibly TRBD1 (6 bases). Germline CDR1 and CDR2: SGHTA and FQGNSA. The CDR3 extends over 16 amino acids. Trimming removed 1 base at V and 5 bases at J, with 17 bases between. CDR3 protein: CASSLGSGIGQETQYF. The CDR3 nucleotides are TGTGCCAGCAGCTTAGGCTCGGGAATCGGACAGGAGACCCAGTACTTC.

The CDR3 sequence: CASSGPGIYNEQFF. CDR3 DNA: TGCGCCAGCAGCGGCCCAGGGATCTACAATGAGCAGTTCTTC. The chain employs TRBV5-1 and TRBJ2-1; D might be TRBD1 (5 bases). The V end lost 4 bases, the J end lost 3 bases, and 11 bases lay between the germline ends. The CDR3 has 14 amino acids. Germline V lookup: CDR1 SGHRS, CDR2 YFSETQ.

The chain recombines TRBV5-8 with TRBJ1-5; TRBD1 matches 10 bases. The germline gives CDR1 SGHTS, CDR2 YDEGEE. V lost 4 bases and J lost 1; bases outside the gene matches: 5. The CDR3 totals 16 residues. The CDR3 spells CASSARQGASNQPQHF. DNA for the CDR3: TGTGCCAGCAGCGCCCGACAGGGGGCAAGCAATCAGCCCCAGCATTTT.

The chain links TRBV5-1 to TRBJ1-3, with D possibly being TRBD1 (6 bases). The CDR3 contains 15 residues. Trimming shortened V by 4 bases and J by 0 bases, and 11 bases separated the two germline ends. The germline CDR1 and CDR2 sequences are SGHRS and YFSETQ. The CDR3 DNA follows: TGCGCCAGCAGCGCAGGACAGACCTCTGGAAACACCATATATTTT. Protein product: CASSAGQTSGNTIYF.

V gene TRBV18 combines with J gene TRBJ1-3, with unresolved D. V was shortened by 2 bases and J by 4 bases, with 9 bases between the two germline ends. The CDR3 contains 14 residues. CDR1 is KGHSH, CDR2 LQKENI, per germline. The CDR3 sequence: CASSPVITGNTIYF. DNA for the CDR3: TGTGCCAGCTCACCAGTGATCACCGGAAACACCATATATTTT.

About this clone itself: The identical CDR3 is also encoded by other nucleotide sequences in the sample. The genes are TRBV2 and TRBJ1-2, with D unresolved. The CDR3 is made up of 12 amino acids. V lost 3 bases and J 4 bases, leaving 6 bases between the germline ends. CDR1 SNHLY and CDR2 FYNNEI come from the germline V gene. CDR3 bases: TGTGCCAGCAGTGAGACGGGCTATGGCTACACCTTC. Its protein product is CASSETGYGYTF.

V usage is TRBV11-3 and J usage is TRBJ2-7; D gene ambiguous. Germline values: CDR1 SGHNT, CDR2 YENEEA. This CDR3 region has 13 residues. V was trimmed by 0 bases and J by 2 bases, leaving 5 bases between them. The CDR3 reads CASSLEGTYEQYF. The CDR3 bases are TGTGCCAGCAGCTTAGAAGGGACCTACGAGCAGTACTTC.

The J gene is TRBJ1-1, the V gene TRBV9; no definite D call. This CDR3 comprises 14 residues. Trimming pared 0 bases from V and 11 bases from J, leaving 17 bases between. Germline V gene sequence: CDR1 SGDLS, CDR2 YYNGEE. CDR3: CASSVDPSEEGAFF. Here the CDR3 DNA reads TGTGCCAGCAGCGTAGATCCAAGCGAGGAAGGGGCTTTCTTT.